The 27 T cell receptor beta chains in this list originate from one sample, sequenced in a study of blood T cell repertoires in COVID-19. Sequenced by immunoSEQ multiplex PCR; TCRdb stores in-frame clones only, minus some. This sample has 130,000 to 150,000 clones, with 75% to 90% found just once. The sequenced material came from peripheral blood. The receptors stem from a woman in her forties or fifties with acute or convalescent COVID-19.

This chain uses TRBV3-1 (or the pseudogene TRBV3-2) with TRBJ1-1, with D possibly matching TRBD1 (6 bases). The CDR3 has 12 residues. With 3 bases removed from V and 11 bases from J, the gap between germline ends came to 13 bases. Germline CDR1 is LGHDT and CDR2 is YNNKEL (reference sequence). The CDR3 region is CASSHPDRLAFF. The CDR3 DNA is TGTGCCAGCAGCCACCCCGACAGGTTGGCTTTCTTT.

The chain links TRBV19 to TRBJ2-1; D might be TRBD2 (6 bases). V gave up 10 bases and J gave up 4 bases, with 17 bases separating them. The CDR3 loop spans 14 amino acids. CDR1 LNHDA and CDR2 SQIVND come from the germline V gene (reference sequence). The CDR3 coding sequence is TGTGCCACCTCGATGGGCGGGGTATACAATGAGCAGTTCTTC. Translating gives CATSMGGVYNEQFF.

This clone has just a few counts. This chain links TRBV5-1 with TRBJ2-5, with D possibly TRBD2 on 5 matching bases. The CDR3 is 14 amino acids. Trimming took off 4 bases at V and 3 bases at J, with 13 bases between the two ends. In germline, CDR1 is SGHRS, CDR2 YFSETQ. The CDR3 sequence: CASSPEVGEETQYF. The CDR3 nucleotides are TGCGCCAGCAGCCCGGAAGTCGGGGAAGAGACCCAGTACTTC. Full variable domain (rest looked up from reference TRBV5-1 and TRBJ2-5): KAGVTQTPRYLIKTRGQQVTLSCSPISGHRSVSWYQQTPGQGLQFLFEYFSETQRNKGNFPGRFSGRQFSNSRSEMNVSTLELGDSALYLCASSPEVGEETQYFGPGTRLLVL.

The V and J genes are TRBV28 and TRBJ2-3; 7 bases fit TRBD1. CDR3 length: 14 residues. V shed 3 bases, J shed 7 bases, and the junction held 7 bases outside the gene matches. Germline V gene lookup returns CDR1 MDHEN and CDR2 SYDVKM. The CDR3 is CASSFEPGGYTQYF. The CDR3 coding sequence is TGTGCCAGCAGTTTCGAGCCAGGGGGTTATACGCAGTATTTT.

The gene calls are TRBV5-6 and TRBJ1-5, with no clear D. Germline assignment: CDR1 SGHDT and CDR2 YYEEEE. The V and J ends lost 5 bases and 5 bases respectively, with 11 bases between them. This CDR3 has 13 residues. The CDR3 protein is CASSNLGDQPQHF. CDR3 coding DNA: TGTGCCAGCAGTAACCTCGGAGATCAGCCCCAGCATTTT.

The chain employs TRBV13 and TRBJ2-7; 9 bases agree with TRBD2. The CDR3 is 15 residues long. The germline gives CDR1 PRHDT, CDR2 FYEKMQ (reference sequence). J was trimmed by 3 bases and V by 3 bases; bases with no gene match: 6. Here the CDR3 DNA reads TGTGCCAGCAGCTTCGGGGGTAGCGGGGGCTACGAGCAGTACTTC. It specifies CASSFGGSGGYEQYF. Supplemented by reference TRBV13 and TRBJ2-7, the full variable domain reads AAGVIQSPRHLIKEKRETATLKCYPIPRHDTVYWYQQGPGQDPQFLISFYEKMQSDKGSIPDRFSAQQFSDYHSELNMSSLELGDSALYFCASSFGGSGGYEQYFGPGTRLTVT.

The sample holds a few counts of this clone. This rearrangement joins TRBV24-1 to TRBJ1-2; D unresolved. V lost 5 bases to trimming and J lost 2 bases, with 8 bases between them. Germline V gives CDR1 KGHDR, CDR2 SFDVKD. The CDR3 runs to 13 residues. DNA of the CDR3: TGTGCCACCAGTGCCGGGAAAAACTATGGCTACACCTTC. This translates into CATSAGKNYGYTF.

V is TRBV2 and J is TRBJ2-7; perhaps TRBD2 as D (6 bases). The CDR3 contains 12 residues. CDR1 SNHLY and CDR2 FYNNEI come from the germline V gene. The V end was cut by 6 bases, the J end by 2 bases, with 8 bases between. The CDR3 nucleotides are TGTGCCAGCAGAGCTAGCGCCTACGAGCAGTACTTC. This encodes CASRASAYEQYF.

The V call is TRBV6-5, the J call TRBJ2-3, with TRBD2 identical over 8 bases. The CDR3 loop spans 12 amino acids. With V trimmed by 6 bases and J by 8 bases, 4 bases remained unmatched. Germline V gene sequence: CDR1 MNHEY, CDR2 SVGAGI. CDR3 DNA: TGTGCCAGCAGATTGAGCGGGGGTACGCAGTATTTT. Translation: CASRLSGGTQYF.

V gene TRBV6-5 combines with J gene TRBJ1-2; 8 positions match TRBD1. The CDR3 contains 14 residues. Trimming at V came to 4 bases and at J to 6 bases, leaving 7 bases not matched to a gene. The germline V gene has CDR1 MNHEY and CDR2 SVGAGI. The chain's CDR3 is CASSFGTGVNGYTF. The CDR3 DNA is TGTGCCAGCAGTTTCGGGACAGGCGTAAATGGCTACACCTTC.

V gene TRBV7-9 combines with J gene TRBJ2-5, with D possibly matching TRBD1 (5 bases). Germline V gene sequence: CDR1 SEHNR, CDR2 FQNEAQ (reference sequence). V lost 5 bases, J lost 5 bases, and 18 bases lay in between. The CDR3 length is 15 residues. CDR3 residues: CASSPPGRPGETQYF. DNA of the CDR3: TGTGCCAGCAGCCCCCCCGGAAGGCCAGGGGAGACCCAGTACTTC. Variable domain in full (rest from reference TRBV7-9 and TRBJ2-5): DTGVSQNPRHKITKRGQNVTFRCDPISEHNRLYWYRQTLGQGPEFLTYFQNEAQLEKSRLLSDRFSAERPKGSFSTLEIQRTEQGDSAMYLCASSPPGRPGETQYFGPGTRLLVL.

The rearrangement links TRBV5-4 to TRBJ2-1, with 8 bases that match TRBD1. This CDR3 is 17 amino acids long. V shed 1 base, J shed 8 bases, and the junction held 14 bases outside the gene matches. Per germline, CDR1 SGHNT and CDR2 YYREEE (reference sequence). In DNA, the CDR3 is TGTGCCAGCAGCTTGTCAGGGGGCTGGCTAGTAGGCGATGAGCAGTTCTTC. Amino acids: CASSLSGGWLVGDEQFF.

This chain's CDR3 is CASTRTGGTGELFF. The CDR3 coding sequence is TGTGCCAGCACCCGGACAGGTGGCACCGGGGAGCTGTTTTTT. The chain has TRBV27 and TRBJ2-2; 7 bases align to TRBD1. Germline loops: CDR1 MNHEY, CDR2 SMNVEV (reference sequence). The CDR3 covers 14 residues. V lost 7 bases to trimming and J lost 4 bases; unmatched junction nucleotides: 6.

Here the CDR3 reads CSVEAWAQLGSNYGYTF. CDR3 DNA sequence: TGCAGCGTTGAAGCTTGGGCCCAACTAGGGTCGAACTATGGCTACACCTTC. J is TRBJ1-2 and V is TRBV29-1; D uncertain. Germline CDR1 reads SQVTM; CDR2 reads ANQGSEA. The CDR3 has 17 residues. With 1 base removed from V and 2 bases from J, the gap between germline ends came to 20 bases.

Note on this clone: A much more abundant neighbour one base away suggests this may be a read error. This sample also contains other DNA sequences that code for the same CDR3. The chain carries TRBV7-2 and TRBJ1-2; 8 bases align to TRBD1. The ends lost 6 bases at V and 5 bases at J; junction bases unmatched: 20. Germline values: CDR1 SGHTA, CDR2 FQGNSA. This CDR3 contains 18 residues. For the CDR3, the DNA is TGTGCCAGCAGTGATCGCCTAAAGGGGGACAGGCTTGGGTATGGCTACACCTTC. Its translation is CASSDRLKGDRLGYGYTF.

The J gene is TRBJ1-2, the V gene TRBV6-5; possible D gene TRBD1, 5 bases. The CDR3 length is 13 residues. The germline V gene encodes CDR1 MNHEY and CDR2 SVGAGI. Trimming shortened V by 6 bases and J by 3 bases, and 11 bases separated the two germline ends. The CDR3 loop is CASRATVDYGYTF. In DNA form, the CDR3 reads TGTGCCAGCAGGGCGACAGTTGACTATGGCTACACCTTC.

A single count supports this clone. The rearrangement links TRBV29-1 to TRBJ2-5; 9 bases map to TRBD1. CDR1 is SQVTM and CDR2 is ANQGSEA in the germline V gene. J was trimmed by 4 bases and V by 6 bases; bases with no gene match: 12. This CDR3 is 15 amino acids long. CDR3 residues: CSVNRGQGGRETQYF. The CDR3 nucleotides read TGCAGCGTGAATAGGGGACAGGGAGGGCGAGAGACCCAGTACTTC.

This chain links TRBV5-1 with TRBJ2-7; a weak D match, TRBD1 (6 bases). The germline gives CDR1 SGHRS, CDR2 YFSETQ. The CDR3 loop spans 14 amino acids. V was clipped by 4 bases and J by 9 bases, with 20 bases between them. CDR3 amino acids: CASSPSTASRGQYF. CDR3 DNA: TGCGCCAGCAGCCCCTCTACGGCCTCCAGGGGGCAGTACTTC.

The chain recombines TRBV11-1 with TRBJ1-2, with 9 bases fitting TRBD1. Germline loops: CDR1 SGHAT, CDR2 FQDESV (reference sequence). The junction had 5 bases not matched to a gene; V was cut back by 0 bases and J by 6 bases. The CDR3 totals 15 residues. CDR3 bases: TGTGCCAGCAGCTTAGCCTGGGGACAGGGCGATGGCTACACCTTC. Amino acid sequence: CASSLAWGQGDGYTF.

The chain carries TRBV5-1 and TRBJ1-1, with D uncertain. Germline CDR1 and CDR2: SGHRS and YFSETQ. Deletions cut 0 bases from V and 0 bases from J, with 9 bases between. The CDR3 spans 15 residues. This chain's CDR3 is CASSLAGEMNTEAFF. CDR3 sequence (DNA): TGCGCCAGCAGCTTGGCCGGAGAGATGAACACTGAAGCTTTCTTT.

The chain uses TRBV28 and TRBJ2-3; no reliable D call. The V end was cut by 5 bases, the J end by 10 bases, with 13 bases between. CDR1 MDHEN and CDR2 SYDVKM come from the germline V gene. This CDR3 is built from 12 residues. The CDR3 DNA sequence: TGTGCCAGCAGTCCTATGACATTAGCGCAGTATTTT. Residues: CASSPMTLAQYF.

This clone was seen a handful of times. The CDR3: CAITTGRENTEAFF. Here the CDR3 DNA reads TGTGCCATTACGACCGGGAGGGAGAACACTGAAGCTTTCTTT. The J gene is TRBJ1-1, the V gene TRBV10-3; D is undetermined. Per germline, CDR1 ENHRY and CDR2 SYGVKD. The CDR3 sequence is 14 residues long. Trimming left V 9 bases short and J 1 base short, with 15 bases between.

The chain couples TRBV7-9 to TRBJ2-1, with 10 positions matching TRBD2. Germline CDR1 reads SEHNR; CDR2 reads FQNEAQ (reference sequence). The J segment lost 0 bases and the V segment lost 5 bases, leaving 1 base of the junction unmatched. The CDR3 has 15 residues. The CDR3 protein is CASSPSGSSYNEQFF. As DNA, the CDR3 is TGTGCCAGCAGCCCTAGCGGGAGCTCCTACAATGAGCAGTTCTTC. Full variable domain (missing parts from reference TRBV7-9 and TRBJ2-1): DTGVSQNPRHKITKRGQNVTFRCDPISEHNRLYWYRQTLGQGPEFLTYFQNEAQLEKSRLLSDRFSAERPKGSFSTLEIQRTEQGDSAMYLCASSPSGSSYNEQFFGPGTRLTVL.

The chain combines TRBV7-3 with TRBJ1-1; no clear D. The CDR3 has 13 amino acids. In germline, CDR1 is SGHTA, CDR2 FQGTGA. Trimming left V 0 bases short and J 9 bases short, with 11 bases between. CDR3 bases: TGTGCCAGCAGCTTAACTGGCGGTTCCCAAGCTTTCTTT. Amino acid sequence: CASSLTGGSQAFF.

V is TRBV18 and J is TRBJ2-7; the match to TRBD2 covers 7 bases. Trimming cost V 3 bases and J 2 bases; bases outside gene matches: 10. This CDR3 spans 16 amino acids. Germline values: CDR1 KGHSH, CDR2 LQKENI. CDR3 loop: CASSPVSPGTTYEQYF. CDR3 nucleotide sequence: TGTGCCAGCTCACCGGTCTCTCCGGGGACTACCTACGAGCAGTACTTC.

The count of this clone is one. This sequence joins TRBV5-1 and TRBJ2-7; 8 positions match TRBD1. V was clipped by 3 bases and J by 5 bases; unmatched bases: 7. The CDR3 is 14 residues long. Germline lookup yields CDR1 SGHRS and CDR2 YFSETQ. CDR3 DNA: TGCGCCAGCAGCTCCGGACAGGGCGTCGACGAGCAGTACTTC. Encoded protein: CASSSGQGVDEQYF.

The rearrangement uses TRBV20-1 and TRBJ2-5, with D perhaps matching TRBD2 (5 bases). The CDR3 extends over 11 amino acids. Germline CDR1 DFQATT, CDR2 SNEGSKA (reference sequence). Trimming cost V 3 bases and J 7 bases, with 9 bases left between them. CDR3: CSARRVRTQYF. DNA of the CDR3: TGCAGTGCTAGGCGGGTTAGGACCCAGTACTTC.